This passage covers 9 T cell receptor beta chains from one sample sequenced in a study of T cell repertoires in ileal Crohn's disease. Using immunoSEQ multiplex PCR, the repertoire was profiled, and TCRdb retains in-frame clones only, with some absent. The table includes about 7,700 clones, about 78% detected once. Time point defined: proximal margin of the surgical specimen (macroscopically non-inflamed). Specimen: ileal tissue. These TCRs come from an adult with Crohn's disease.

The CDR3 loop reads CASSRAGGSAYEQYF. The CDR3, as DNA: TGTGCCAGCTCACGGGCAGGGGGCAGCGCCTACGAGCAGTACTTC. V is TRBV18 and J is TRBJ2-7, with 8 bases aligning to TRBD1. The length of the CDR3 is 15 residues. Trimming at V came to 4 bases and at J to 2 bases, leaving 7 bases not matched to a gene. The germline V gene encodes CDR1 KGHSH and CDR2 LQKENI.

As concerns this clone: Germline is not matched at one junction end, which may reflect a read error. J is TRBJ2-5 and V is TRBV9, with a tentative D call TRBD2 (6 bases). The germline gives CDR1 SGDLS, CDR2 YYNGEE. The CDR3 is 15 amino acids. The DNA for the CDR3 is TGTGCCAGCAGCGTAAATCCGACTAGGAAAGAGGCCCAGTACTTC. As protein: CASSVNPTRKEAQYF. Full variable domain (remainder filled in from reference TRBV9 and TRBJ2-5): DSGVTQTPKHLITATGQRVTLRCSPRSGDLSVYWYQQSLDQGLQFLIQYYNGEERAKGNILERFSAQQFPDLHSELNLSSLELGDSALYFCASSVNPTRKEAQYFGPGTRLLVL.

The chain recombines TRBV7-3 with TRBJ2-2; D gene uncertain. Germline lookup yields CDR1 SGHTA and CDR2 FQGTGA. The CDR3 contains 12 residues. V dropped 2 bases and J dropped 7 bases, with 5 bases sitting between them. The CDR3 is CASSLSGGELFF. The CDR3 DNA reads as TGTGCCAGCAGCTTATCTGGCGGGGAGCTGTTTTTT. Looking up the rest from reference TRBV7-3 and TRBJ2-2 gives the full variable domain: GAGVSQTPSNKVTEKGKYVELRCDPISGHTALYWYRQSLGQGPEFLIYFQGTGAADDSGLPNDRFFAVRPEGSVSTLKIQRTERGDSAVYLCASSLSGGELFFGEGSRLTVL.

Only one count was recorded for this clone. The chain combines TRBV7-9 with TRBJ2-1; 10 nucleotides match TRBD2. Trimming removed 6 bases from V and 7 bases from J; junction bases left unmatched: 9. Germline CDR1 reads SEHNR; CDR2 reads FQNEAQ (reference sequence). CDR3 length: 15 amino acids. This CDR3 is CASSPTSGINNEQFF. DNA of the CDR3: TGTGCCAGCAGTCCAACTAGCGGGATTAATAATGAGCAGTTCTTC.

V usage is TRBV10-2 and J usage is TRBJ2-2, with TRBD1 matching 8 bases. The CDR3 totals 14 residues. Germline V lookup: CDR1 WSHSY, CDR2 SAAADI. V dropped 6 bases and J dropped 4; count of bases not matched to a gene: 4. CDR3 coding DNA: TGCGCCAGCAGGCAGGGGGCGGGCACCGGGGAGCTGTTTTTT. It encodes CASRQGAGTGELFF.

The V call is TRBV5-6, the J call TRBJ2-4; no clear D. The CDR3 is 12 residues long. Germline CDR1 SGHDT, CDR2 YYEEEE. V was clipped by 2 bases and J by 7 bases, with 7 bases between them. The CDR3 DNA sequence: TGTGCCAGCAGCTTACCTGGGAACATTCAGTACTTC. Protein sequence: CASSLPGNIQYF.

The rearrangement joins TRBV29-1 to TRBJ2-3, with D possibly called TRBD1 or TRBD2 (5 bases each). This CDR3 has 14 amino acids. CDR1 SQVTM and CDR2 ANQGSEA come from the germline V gene. The V end lost 7 bases, the J end lost 0 bases, and 14 bases lay between the germline ends. CDR3 sequence (DNA): TGCAGCGCCCAGGGATGGGGGAGCACAGATACGCAGTATTTT. Translated, it gives CSAQGWGSTDTQYF.

This chain joins TRBV19 and TRBJ2-1; the D gene is possibly TRBD1 (6 bases). Germline lookup yields CDR1 LNHDA and CDR2 SQIVND (reference sequence). This CDR3 is built from 17 residues. V lost 5 bases and J 6 bases, leaving 23 bases between the germline ends. CDR3 bases: TGTGCCAGTAGTCAGGGGTCTCCCGAACAACGCATCAATGAGCAGTTCTTC. Protein sequence: CASSQGSPEQRINEQFF. Using reference TRBV19 and TRBJ2-1 for the parts outside the CDR3, the full variable domain is DGGITQSPKYLFRKEGQNVTLSCEQNLNHDAMYWYRQDPGQGLRLIYYSQIVNDFQKGDIAEGYSVSREKKESFPLTVTSAQKNPTAFYLCASSQGSPEQRINEQFFGPGTRLTVL.

J is TRBJ1-6 and V is TRBV13, with D possibly being TRBD1 (5 bases). The CDR3 is 16 residues long. Germline V gives CDR1 PRHDT, CDR2 FYEKMQ (reference sequence). Trimming cost V 4 bases and J 8 bases, with 18 bases left between them. CDR3 amino acids: CASSSLTTDRYSPLHF. CDR3 nucleotide sequence: TGTGCCAGCAGCTCTCTGACGACAGATAGATATTCACCCCTCCACTTT.